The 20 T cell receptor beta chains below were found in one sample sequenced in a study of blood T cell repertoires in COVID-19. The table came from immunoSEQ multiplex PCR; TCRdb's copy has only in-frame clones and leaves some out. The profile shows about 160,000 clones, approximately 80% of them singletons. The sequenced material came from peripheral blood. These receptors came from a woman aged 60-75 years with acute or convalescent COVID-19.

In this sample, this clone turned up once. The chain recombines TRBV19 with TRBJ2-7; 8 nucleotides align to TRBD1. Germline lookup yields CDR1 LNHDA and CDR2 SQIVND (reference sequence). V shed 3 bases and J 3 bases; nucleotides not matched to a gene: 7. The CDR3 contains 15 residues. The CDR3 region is CASSISGGAGYEQYF. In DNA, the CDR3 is TGTGCCAGTAGTATTTCAGGGGGCGCAGGCTACGAGCAGTACTTC.

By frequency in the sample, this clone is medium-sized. The CDR3 DNA reads as TGTGCCGTTCGGACAGGGGGTTACGAGCAGTACTTC. This sequence encodes CAVRTGGYEQYF. The chain combines TRBV6-5 with TRBJ2-7; 10 nucleotides match TRBD1. The CDR3 covers 12 residues. V lost 11 bases, J lost 4 bases, and 5 bases stayed unmatched. Per the germline V gene, CDR1 is MNHEY and CDR2 is SVGAGI.

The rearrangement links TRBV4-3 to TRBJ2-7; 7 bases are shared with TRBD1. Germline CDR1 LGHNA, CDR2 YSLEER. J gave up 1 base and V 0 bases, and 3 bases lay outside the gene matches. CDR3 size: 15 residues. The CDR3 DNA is TGCGCCAGCAGCCAAGACTGGGACAGATCCTACGAGCAGTACTTC. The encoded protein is CASSQDWDRSYEQYF.

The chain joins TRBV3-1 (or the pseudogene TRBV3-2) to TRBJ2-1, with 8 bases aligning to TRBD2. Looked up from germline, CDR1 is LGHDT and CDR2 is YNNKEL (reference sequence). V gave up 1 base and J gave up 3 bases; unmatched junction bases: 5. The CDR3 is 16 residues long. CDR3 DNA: TGTGCCAGCAGCCAAGGTCTAGCGGGTTACTACAATGAGCAGTTCTTC. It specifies CASSQGLAGYYNEQFF.

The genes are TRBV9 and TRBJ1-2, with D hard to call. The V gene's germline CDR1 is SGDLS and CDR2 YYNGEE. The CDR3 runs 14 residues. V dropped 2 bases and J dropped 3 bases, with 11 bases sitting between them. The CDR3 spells CASSVHEADYGYTF. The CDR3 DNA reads TGTGCCAGCAGCGTCCATGAGGCCGACTATGGCTACACCTTC.

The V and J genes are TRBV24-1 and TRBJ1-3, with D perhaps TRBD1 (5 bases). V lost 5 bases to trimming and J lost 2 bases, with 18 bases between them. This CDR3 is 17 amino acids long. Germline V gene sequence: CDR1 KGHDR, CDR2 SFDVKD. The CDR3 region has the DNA TGTGCCACCAGTGCTAACCTGGAGGGGATAACTGGAAACACCATATATTTT. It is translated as CATSANLEGITGNTIYF.

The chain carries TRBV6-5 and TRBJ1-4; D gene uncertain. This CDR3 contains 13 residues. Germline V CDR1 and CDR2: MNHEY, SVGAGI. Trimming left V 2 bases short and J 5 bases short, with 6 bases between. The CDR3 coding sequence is TGTGCCAGCAGTTACCTCAGGAATGAAAAACTGTTTTTT. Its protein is CASSYLRNEKLFF.

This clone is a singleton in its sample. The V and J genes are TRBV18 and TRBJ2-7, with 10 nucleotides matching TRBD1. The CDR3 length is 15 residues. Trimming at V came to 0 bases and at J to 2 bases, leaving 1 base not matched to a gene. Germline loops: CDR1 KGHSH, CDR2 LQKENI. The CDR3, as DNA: TGTGCCAGCTCACCACCAGGACAGGGGGCCTACGAGCAGTACTTC. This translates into CASSPPGQGAYEQYF.

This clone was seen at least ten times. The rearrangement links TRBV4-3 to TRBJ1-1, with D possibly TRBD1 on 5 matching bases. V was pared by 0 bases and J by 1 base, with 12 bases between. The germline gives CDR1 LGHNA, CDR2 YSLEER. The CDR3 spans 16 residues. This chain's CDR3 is CASSQDVWTSNTEAFF. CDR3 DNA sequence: TGCGCCAGCAGCCAAGATGTATGGACATCGAACACTGAAGCTTTCTTT.

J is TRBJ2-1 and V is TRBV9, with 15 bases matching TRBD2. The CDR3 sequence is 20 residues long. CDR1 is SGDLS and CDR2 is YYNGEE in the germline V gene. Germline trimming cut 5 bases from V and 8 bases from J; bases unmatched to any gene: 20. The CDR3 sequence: CASSEAPGLAGGLPGDEQFF. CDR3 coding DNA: TGTGCCAGCAGTGAGGCCCCGGGACTAGCGGGGGGCCTACCCGGGGATGAGCAGTTCTTC.

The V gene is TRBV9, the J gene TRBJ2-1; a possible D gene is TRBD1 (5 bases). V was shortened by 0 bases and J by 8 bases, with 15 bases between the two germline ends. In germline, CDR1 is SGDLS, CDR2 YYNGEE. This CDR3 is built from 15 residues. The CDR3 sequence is CASSVGPGRRDEQFF. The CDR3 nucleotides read TGTGCCAGCAGCGTAGGTCCAGGGCGGAGAGATGAGCAGTTCTTC.

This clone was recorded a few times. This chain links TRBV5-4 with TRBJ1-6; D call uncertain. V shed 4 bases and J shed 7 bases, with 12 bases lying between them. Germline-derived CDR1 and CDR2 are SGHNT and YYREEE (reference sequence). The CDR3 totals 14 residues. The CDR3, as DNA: TGTGCCAGCAGCATCCGGGTCCCAAATTCACCCCTCCACTTT. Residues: CASSIRVPNSPLHF.

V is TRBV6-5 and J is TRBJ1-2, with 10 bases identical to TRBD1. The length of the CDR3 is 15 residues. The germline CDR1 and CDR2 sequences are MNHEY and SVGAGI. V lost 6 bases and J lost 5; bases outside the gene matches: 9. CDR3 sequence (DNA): TGTGCCAGCAGAACTTCCGGGACAGGGGCATATGGCTACACCTTC. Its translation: CASRTSGTGAYGYTF.

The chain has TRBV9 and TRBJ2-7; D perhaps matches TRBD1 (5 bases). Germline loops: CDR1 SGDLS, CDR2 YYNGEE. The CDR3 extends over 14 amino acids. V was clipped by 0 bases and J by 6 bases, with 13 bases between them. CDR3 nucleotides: TGTGCCAGCAGCGTAGGGGCAGGGCGAGGCGAGCAGTACTTC. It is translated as CASSVGAGRGEQYF.

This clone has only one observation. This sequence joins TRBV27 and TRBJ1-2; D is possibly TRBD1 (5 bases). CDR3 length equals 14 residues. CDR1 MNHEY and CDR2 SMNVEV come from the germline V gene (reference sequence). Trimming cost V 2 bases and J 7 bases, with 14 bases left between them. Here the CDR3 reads CASSLGQGRSGYTF. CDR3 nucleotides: TGTGCCAGCAGTTTAGGGCAGGGTAGAAGTGGCTACACCTTC.

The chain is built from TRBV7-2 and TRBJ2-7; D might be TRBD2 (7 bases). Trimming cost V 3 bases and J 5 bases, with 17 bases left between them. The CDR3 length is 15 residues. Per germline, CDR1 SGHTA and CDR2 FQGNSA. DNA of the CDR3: TGTGCCAGCAGCTTCCGTCGGGGGGCGCCGCACGAGCAGTACTTC. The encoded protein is CASSFRRGAPHEQYF.

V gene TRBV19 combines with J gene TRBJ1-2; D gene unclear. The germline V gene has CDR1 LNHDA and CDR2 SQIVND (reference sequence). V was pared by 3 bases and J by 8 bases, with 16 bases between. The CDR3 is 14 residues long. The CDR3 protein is CASSMGFRREGYTF. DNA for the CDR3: TGTGCCAGTAGTATGGGGTTCAGGAGGGAAGGCTACACCTTC. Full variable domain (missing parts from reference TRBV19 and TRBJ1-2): DGGITQSPKYLFRKEGQNVTLSCEQNLNHDAMYWYRQDPGQGLRLIYYSQIVNDFQKGDIAEGYSVSREKKESFPLTVTSAQKNPTAFYLCASSMGFRREGYTFGSGTRLTVV.

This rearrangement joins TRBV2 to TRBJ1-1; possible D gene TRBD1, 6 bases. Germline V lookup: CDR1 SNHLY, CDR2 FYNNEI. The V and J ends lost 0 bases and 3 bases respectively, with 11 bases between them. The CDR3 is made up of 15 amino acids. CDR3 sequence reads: CASSEALGGYTEAFF. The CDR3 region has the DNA TGTGCCAGCAGTGAAGCGCTTGGGGGCTACACTGAAGCTTTCTTT.

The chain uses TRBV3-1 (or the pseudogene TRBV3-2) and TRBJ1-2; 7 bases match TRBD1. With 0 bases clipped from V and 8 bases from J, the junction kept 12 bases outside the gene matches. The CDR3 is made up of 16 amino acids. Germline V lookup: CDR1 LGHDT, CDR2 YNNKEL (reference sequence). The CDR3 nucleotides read TGTGCCAGCAGCCAAGAAGGCCAGGTGGAGGGGGCGGGCTACACCTTC. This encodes CASSQEGQVEGAGYTF.

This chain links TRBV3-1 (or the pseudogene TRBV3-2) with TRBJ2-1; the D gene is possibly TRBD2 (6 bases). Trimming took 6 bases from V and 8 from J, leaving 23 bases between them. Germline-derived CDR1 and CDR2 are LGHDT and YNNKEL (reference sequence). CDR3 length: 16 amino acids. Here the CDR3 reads CASSPAGPLASYEQFF. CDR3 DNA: TGTGCCAGCAGTCCCGCCGGGCCACTAGCTAGCTATGAGCAGTTCTTC.